The T cell receptor beta chain under discussion was sequenced for a study of T cells in Graves' hyperthyroidism and ophthalmopathy. Using RNA transcripts as the source, TCR beta CDR3 regions were amplified. HTBI primers were used for first-round RT-PCR of the TCR CDR3. TCRdb called the multiplex PCR reads again in MiXCR, with one record for every CDR3 protein. The table includes approximately 740,000 distinct CDR3 sequences, 14% detected once. Hyperthyroidism had been newly diagnosed in patients aged 18 to 65, and its duration was under 2 months. Out of approximately 10 ml of fresh peripheral blood came the PBMCs. This TCR was recovered from a woman aged 18-29 years with Graves' hyperthyroidism. What was sequenced was blood.

Here the CDR3 DNA reads TGCGCCAGCAGCCTGTGGTTAGCGGGAGGGCCGAAGTACGAGCAGTACTTC. Translating it yields CASSLWLAGGPKYEQYF. The chain carries TRBV4-1 and TRBJ2-7; TRBD2 aligns across 11 bases. V lost 4 bases, J lost 4 bases, and 12 bases stayed unmatched. Germline assignment: CDR1 MGHRA and CDR2 YSYEKL. This CDR3 contains 17 residues.